These 23 T cell receptor beta chains share one sample of origin, sequenced in a study of OX40 agonist ivuxolimab in advanced cancers. Receptor amplification or capture employed the immunoSEQ multiplex PCR assay. Drawn from immuneACCESS, this table holds only the in-frame rearrangements with V and J called that TCRdb kept. Clones are partly lost; checked studies trace under half to an unresolved V gene and leave the rest unexplained. Within this sample are 55,000 to 65,000 clones, with roughly 90% of them counted one time only. Over 0.45% of the sample comes from the top ten. The sequencing used CD4+ or CD8+ T cells sorted from blood, collected in a trial of the OX40 agonist ivuxolimab. These TCRs come from an adult with an advanced solid tumor such as melanoma, head and neck, liver or kidney cancer.

The V call is TRBV7-2, the J call TRBJ1-2; D is perhaps TRBD1 (6 bases). The CDR3 has 14 amino acids. The V and J ends lost 4 bases and 3 bases respectively, with 12 bases between them. Germline values: CDR1 SGHTA, CDR2 FQGNSA. For the CDR3, the DNA is TGTGCCAGCAGCTACGACAGGACGGACTATGGCTACACCTTC. Its protein is CASSYDRTDYGYTF.

The genes are TRBV7-2 and TRBJ2-5; D unresolved. The CDR3 runs 13 residues. Trimming pared 0 bases from V and 7 bases from J, leaving 9 bases between. From germline, CDR1 is SGHTA and CDR2 FQGNSA. CDR3 in DNA: TGTGCCAGCAGCTTAGCCCCTCTGGGGACCCAGTACTTC. Translating it yields CASSLAPLGTQYF.

The chain is built from TRBV5-1 and TRBJ2-7, with 10 bases matching TRBD1. There are 15 residues in the CDR3. The germline CDR1 and CDR2 sequences are SGHRS and YFSETQ. V shed 0 bases, J shed 6 bases, and the junction held 6 bases outside the gene matches. The CDR3 sequence: CASSLDGTGAREQYF. DNA for the CDR3: TGCGCCAGCAGCTTGGACGGGACAGGGGCTCGCGAGCAGTACTTC.

J is TRBJ1-2 and V is TRBV28, with TRBD1 as a possible D gene (6 bases). This CDR3 contains 13 residues. The germline gives CDR1 MDHEN, CDR2 SYDVKM. The V end lost 3 bases, the J end lost 14 bases, and 19 bases lay between the germline ends. The CDR3 nucleotides are TGTGCCAGCAGTTTGGGGGGCTCTACAGGGCGTACCTTC. Protein sequence: CASSLGGSTGRTF.

Only one count was recorded for this clone. The chain couples TRBV4-1 to TRBJ1-1; 8 bases fit TRBD1. The CDR3 loop spans 14 amino acids. The J segment lost 4 bases and the V segment lost 4 bases, leaving 5 bases of the junction unmatched. CDR1 is MGHRA and CDR2 is YSYEKL in the germline V gene. In DNA form, the CDR3 reads TGCGCCAGCAGCCTGGACAGGGCGGCCACTGAAGCTTTCTTT. Encoded protein: CASSLDRAATEAFF.

This clone showed up just once. The J gene is TRBJ2-7, the V gene TRBV5-4; 7 nucleotides agree with TRBD1. Per germline, CDR1 SGHNT and CDR2 YYREEE (reference sequence). V shed 5 bases and J 0 bases; nucleotides not matched to a gene: 8. CDR3 length: 15 residues. CDR3 amino acids: CASRPDRDLSYEQYF. DNA for the CDR3: TGTGCCAGCAGACCCGACAGGGACCTCTCCTACGAGCAGTACTTC.

The V call is TRBV10-3, the J call TRBJ1-2; a weak D match, TRBD1 (6 bases). V lost 6 bases and J lost 7, with 15 bases in between. Germline CDR1 reads ENHRY; CDR2 reads SYGVKD. This CDR3 is 13 amino acids long. DNA of the CDR3: TGTGCCATCAGACCTATAGGGGGTCTTGGCTACACCTTC. Encoded protein: CAIRPIGGLGYTF.

The V and J genes are TRBV7-2 and TRBJ2-5; 7 nucleotides match TRBD1. This CDR3 is 15 amino acids long. Unmatched junction bases numbered 4, after V lost 1 base and J lost 2 bases. Germline CDR1 is SGHTA and CDR2 is FQGNSA. The CDR3 DNA is TGTGCCAGCAGCTTAGGGGGGACAGCTCAAGAGACCCAGTACTTC. It is translated as CASSLGGTAQETQYF.

The chain links TRBV7-9 to TRBJ2-1; 9 positions agree with TRBD2. Germline V CDR1 and CDR2: SEHNR, FQNEAQ (reference sequence). The CDR3 is 17 amino acids. J lost 7 bases, V lost 5 bases, and 15 bases had no gene match. CDR3 loop: CASSPSPRAGGMNEQFF. CDR3 coding DNA: TGTGCCAGCAGCCCATCCCCCAGGGCGGGAGGGATGAATGAGCAGTTCTTC.

On this clone: Other DNA sequences in the sample encode the same CDR3. The V gene is TRBV11-2, the J gene TRBJ2-2, with D maybe TRBD1 (6 bases). The germline V gene has CDR1 SGHAT and CDR2 FQNNGV. The CDR3 consists of 15 residues. Trimming shortened V by 1 base and J by 5 bases, and 11 bases separated the two germline ends. CDR3 sequence (DNA): TGTGCCAGCAGCTTAGGGGCAGGGGAAACCGGGGAGCTGTTTTTT. Protein sequence: CASSLGAGETGELFF.

Points on this clone: Other DNA sequences in the sample encode the same CDR3. The chain is built from TRBV4-3 and TRBJ2-2; D not certain. Germline-derived CDR1 and CDR2 are LGHNA and YSLEER. With 0 bases removed from V and 7 bases from J, the gap between germline ends came to 6 bases. The CDR3 has 13 residues. Here the CDR3 DNA reads TGCGCCAGCAGCCAAGATCTCCACGGGGAGCTGTTTTTT. It translates to CASSQDLHGELFF.

The rearrangement uses TRBV13 and TRBJ2-7; D is ambiguous. Trimming shortened V by 7 bases and J by 4 bases, and 8 bases separated the two germline ends. The CDR3 loop spans 11 amino acids. Germline V gene lookup returns CDR1 PRHDT and CDR2 FYEKMQ (reference sequence). In DNA form, the CDR3 reads TGTGCCAGCAAGTTCGGATACGAGCAGTACTTC. It codes for CASKFGYEQYF.

This chain links TRBV4-1 with TRBJ2-1; the D gene is possibly TRBD1 (6 bases). Germline CDR1 is MGHRA and CDR2 is YSYEKL. V lost 2 bases, J lost 6 bases, and 14 bases lay in between. The CDR3 totals 15 residues. The CDR3 reads CASSQFWGPPNEQFF. Here the CDR3 DNA reads TGCGCCAGCAGCCAATTCTGGGGGCCCCCCAATGAGCAGTTCTTC.

The chain links TRBV18 to TRBJ1-5, with a possible D match to TRBD1 (5 bases). V was trimmed by 3 bases and J by 5 bases, leaving 5 bases between them. The CDR3 totals 12 residues. Per germline, CDR1 KGHSH and CDR2 LQKENI. The CDR3 sequence is CASSPGDQPQHF. CDR3 sequence (DNA): TGTGCCAGCTCACCGGGGGATCAGCCCCAGCATTTT.

This clone was detected only a few times. This chain links TRBV21-1 with TRBJ1-5. TRBV21-1 is annotated as a pseudogene. The length of the CDR3 is 10 residues. CDR3 sequence: CASAPEPQHF. CDR3 nucleotide sequence: TGTGCCAGCGCCCCCGAACCCCAGCATTTT.

CDR3 sequence: CASSTMRGNQPQHF. In nucleotides, the CDR3 is TGTGCCAGCAGCACTATGAGGGGCAATCAGCCCCAGCATTTT. The chain carries TRBV7-2 and TRBJ1-5; unclear D gene. The CDR3 has 14 residues. V gave up 5 bases and J gave up 2 bases, with 10 bases separating them. From germline, CDR1 is SGHTA and CDR2 FQGNSA.

The chain carries TRBV6-1 and TRBJ2-5; 9 bases are shared with TRBD2. From germline, CDR1 is MNHNS and CDR2 SASEGT. The CDR3 covers 15 residues. V dropped 5 bases and J dropped 1; count of bases not matched to a gene: 5. The CDR3 region is CASSLSRGGQETQYF. DNA for the CDR3: TGTGCCAGCAGTTTGTCGCGGGGGGGCCAAGAGACCCAGTACTTC.

This clone was seen just once. J is TRBJ2-1 and V is TRBV30; 12 nucleotides agree with TRBD2. Looked up from germline, CDR1 is GTSNPN and CDR2 is SVGIG (reference sequence). V was clipped by 0 bases and J by 12 bases; unmatched bases: 6. The CDR3 spans 14 residues. CDR3 DNA: TGTGCCTGGAGTGTAAGCCTAGCGGGAGGGTCGCAGTTCTTC. Translating it yields CAWSVSLAGGSQFF.

V gene TRBV6-9 combines with J gene TRBJ2-2, with D maybe TRBD1 (5 bases). The CDR3 contains 17 residues. The germline gives CDR1 MNHGY, CDR2 SVAAGI. V gave up 0 bases and J gave up 0 bases, with 11 bases separating them. CDR3 nucleotide sequence: TGTGCCAGCAGTTATTCAAGCAAGACAGCGAACACCGGGGAGCTGTTTTTT. Protein sequence: CASSYSSKTANTGELFF.

The V and J genes are TRBV16 and TRBJ2-3, with D possibly TRBD1 on 5 matching bases. The CDR3 covers 11 residues. V lost 6 bases, J lost 5 bases, and 6 bases lay in between. Germline V lookup: CDR1 KGHSY, CDR2 FQNENV. CDR3 residues: CASRTGDTQYF. The CDR3 DNA follows: TGTGCCAGCAGAACAGGAGATACGCAGTATTTT.

The CDR3 bases are TGTGCCAGCAGCTGGGGGACTAGCGGGGCCGAAAACATTCAGTACTTC. Translated, it gives CASSWGTSGAENIQYF. The chain is built from TRBV7-6 and TRBJ2-4; the match to TRBD2 covers 13 bases. J lost 5 bases, V lost 4 bases, and 5 bases had no gene match. Germline-derived CDR1 and CDR2 are SGHVS and FNYEAQ. The CDR3 is made up of 16 amino acids.

The table lists this clone with a count of one. The V call is TRBV5-4, the J call TRBJ1-1; D remains unclear. This CDR3 contains 12 residues. V was trimmed by 0 bases and J by 2 bases, leaving 2 bases between them. CDR1 is SGHNT and CDR2 is YYREEE in the germline V gene (reference sequence). Written as DNA, the CDR3 is TGTGCCAGCAGCTTGGACAACACTGAAGCTTTCTTT. Translating it yields CASSLDNTEAFF.

J is TRBJ2-3 and V is TRBV7-2; TRBD2 agrees at 12 bases. The V and J ends lost 5 bases and 10 bases, in that order; junction bases with no gene match: 10. This CDR3 is built from 15 residues. Germline loops: CDR1 SGHTA, CDR2 FQGNSA. The CDR3 protein is CASSRGASGREAQYF. The CDR3 DNA sequence: TGTGCCAGCAGCCGCGGGGCTAGCGGGAGGGAAGCGCAGTATTTT. The whole variable domain, remainder taken from reference TRBV7-2 and TRBJ2-3, is GAGVSQSPSNKVTEKGKDVELRCDPISGHTALYWYRQSLGQGLEFLIYFQGNSAPDKSGLPSDRFSAERTGGSVSTLTIQRTQQEDSAVYLCASSRGASGREAQYFGPGTRLTVL.